This T cell receptor (beta chain) was sequenced in a study of cytomegalovirus exposure and HLA in healthy donors. PCR amplification relied on 60 Vbeta primers (plus 13 Jbeta primers). The repertoire was sequenced with immunoSEQ multiplex PCR; TCRdb's copy has only in-frame clones and lacks some. The repertoire holds a few hundred thousand clones, with over 60% as singletons. Turning to this clone: What it binds is unknown.

Notes on the study in general: Among the sequence variants, a highly shared cluster was likely an artifact of sequencing. Most TCR sequences were seen very rarely across donors, but some public TCRs occurred in many.

V gave up 5 bases and J gave up 4 bases; unmatched junction bases: 7. This CDR3 is 15 amino acids long. In germline, CDR1 is LGHNA, CDR2 YNFKEQ. This sequence joins TRBV4-2 and TRBJ2-1; 8 bases line up with TRBD1. This TCR was recovered from a man in his forties or fifties in good health and CMV-seronegative. Sequenced material: PBMCs. CDR3 DNA: TGTGCCAGCAGCGGGCTGGGGGACAGGTACAATGAGCAGTTCTTC. This sequence encodes CASSGLGDRYNEQFF.